The rows below give T cell receptor beta chains drawn from one sample of a study of cytomegalovirus exposure and HLA in healthy donors. The assay was immunoSEQ multiplex PCR, and TCRdb's table has in-frame clones only and misses some. The sample contains over 150,000 clones, approximately 80% of which appear only once. Sequencing used PBMCs. Source of these receptors: a man between 18 and 29 years old in good health and CMV-seropositive. Each CDR3 is given with its conserved first and last residue. Each record gives: J gene, V gene, clone size, D gene, CDR3 protein, CDR3 DNA. A D gene is named only where the DNA matches it firmly. Rows give clone size only sometimes, using once, few, many, or a class for an expanded clone.

TRBJ1-1 TRBV2 once NA CASTGQRSTEAFF TGTGCCAGCACAGGACAGAGGAGTACTGAAGCTTTCTTT
TRBJ2-1 TRBV13 NA TRBD2 CASSLALAGGFGEQFF TGTGCCAGCAGCTTAGCACTAGCGGGAGGATTTGGTGAGCAGTTCTTC
TRBJ1-1 TRBV5-1 NA TRBD1 CASSLTDRQWGTEAFF TGCGCCAGCAGCTTGACGGACAGGCAGTGGGGCACTGAAGCTTTCTTT
TRBJ2-3 TRBV7-9 NA NA CASSLVLLRTDTQYF TGTGCCAGCAGCTTAGTTTTGCTGAGAACAGATACGCAGTATTTT
TRBJ2-1 TRBV10-3 NA NA CAISELATSSYNEQFF TGTGCCATCAGTGAGTTAGCCACCAGCTCCTACAATGAGCAGTTCTTC
TRBJ2-5 TRBV19 NA TRBD1 CASRQEQGARVGVQETQYF TGTGCCAGTAGGCAAGAGCAGGGGGCGCGGGTCGGCGTACAAGAGACCCAGTACTTC
TRBJ2-5 TRBV19 NA TRBD2 CASSATYEGLPQETQYF TGTGCCAGTAGTGCCACATACGAGGGACTACCCCAAGAGACCCAGTACTTC
TRBJ1-5 TRBV7-2 NA NA CASSLDSDQPQHF TGTGCCAGCAGCTTAGACTCCGATCAGCCCCAGCATTTT
TRBJ2-1 TRBV10-3 NA TRBD2 CAAQGEGTYNEQFF TGTGCCGCCCAAGGGGAGGGAACCTACAATGAGCAGTTCTTC
TRBJ2-3 TRBV6-1 NA NA CASRSNTDTQYF TGTGCCAGCAGATCCAACACAGATACGCAGTATTTT
TRBJ1-2 TRBV19 NA NA CASSIAQGGGYGYTF TGTGCCAGTAGTATAGCCCAGGGAGGGGGCTATGGCTACACCTTC
TRBJ1-1 TRBV5-1 NA NA CASSLSTWLNRNTEAFF TGCGCCAGCAGCTTGTCTACCTGGCTAAACAGGAACACTGAAGCTTTCTTT
TRBJ2-2 TRBV18 NA TRBD1 CASSRTGGPGELFF TGTGCCAGCTCACGGACAGGGGGCCCCGGGGAGCTGTTTTTT
TRBJ1-2 TRBV19 once TRBD1 CASSIVQGARHGYTF TGTGCCAGTAGTATAGTTCAGGGGGCGCGGCATGGCTACACCTTC
TRBJ2-5 TRBV15 NA TRBD1 CATSSRQGPGETQYF TGTGCCACCAGCAGTCGACAGGGGCCAGGGGAGACCCAGTACTTC
TRBJ2-1 TRBV9 NA NA CASSGRGPGVYNEQFF TGTGCCAGCAGCGGAAGGGGGCCGGGGGTCTACAATGAGCAGTTCTTC
TRBJ1-6 TRBV18 once TRBD1 CASSPGTGGSPLHF TGTGCCAGCTCACCCGGGACAGGGGGCTCACCCCTCCACTTT
TRBJ2-7 TRBV5-1 NA TRBD1 CASSLQDRGIEQYF TGCGCCAGCAGCTTGCAGGACAGGGGAATCGAGCAGTACTTC
TRBJ2-5 TRBV29-1 NA TRBD2 CSGGLAGVAETQYF TGCAGCGGGGGACTAGCGGGAGTGGCGGAGACCCAGTACTTC
TRBJ2-2 TRBV27 NA TRBD2 CASSLGEGTRAVGELFF TGTGCCAGCAGTCTGGGTGAGGGGACTAGAGCTGTCGGGGAGCTGTTTTTT
TRBJ2-7 TRBV6-1 NA NA CASSETGYEQYF TGTGCCAGCAGCGAGACAGGCTACGAGCAGTACTTC
TRBJ2-1 TRBV7-9 NA TRBD1 CASSLVVQGNEQFF TGTGCCAGCAGCTTAGTGGTACAGGGGAATGAGCAGTTCTTC
TRBJ1-5 TRBV12-5 NA TRBD1 CASGFGTGGSNQPQHF TGTGCTAGTGGTTTCGGGACAGGGGGAAGCAATCAGCCCCAGCATTTT
TRBJ2-2 TRBV5-1 NA TRBD1 CASSFGQDANTGELFF TGCGCCAGCAGCTTCGGACAGGACGCGAACACCGGGGAGCTGTTTTTT
TRBJ2-1 TRBV2 NA NA CASSAVRAGQFF TGTGCCAGCAGCGCCGTAAGAGCGGGGCAGTTCTTC
TRBJ1-6 TRBV11-1 NA TRBD1 CASSLQGYGSPLHF TGTGCCAGCAGCCTACAGGGGTATGGATCACCCCTCCACTTT
TRBJ2-3 TRBV19 NA NA CASSTADSTDTQYF TGTGCCAGTAGTACAGCGGACAGCACAGATACGCAGTATTTT
TRBJ1-2 TRBV5-6 few NA CATVRGDNYGYTF TGTGCCACCGTTCGGGGGGATAACTATGGCTACACCTTC
TRBJ2-3 TRBV2 NA NA CASIAWPESGDTQYF TGTGCCAGCATAGCTTGGCCGGAGTCGGGAGATACGCAGTATTTT
TRBJ2-7 TRBV19 once NA CASRRAGPTLYEQYF TGTGCCAGTAGAAGAGCAGGCCCTACCCTCTACGAGCAGTACTTC
TRBJ1-3 TRBV7-9 NA NA CASSLFGSGNTIYF TGTGCCAGCAGCTTATTCGGGTCTGGAAACACCATATATTTT
TRBJ1-1 TRBV11-1 NA NA CASSLAGRGTEAFF TGTGCCAGCAGCTTAGCGGGGAGGGGCACTGAAGCTTTCTTT
TRBJ2-3 TRBV7-2 NA TRBD2 CASSSSGGTSDTQYF TGTGCCAGCAGCTCTAGCGGGGGGACTTCAGATACGCAGTATTTT
TRBJ1-2 TRBV11-2 NA NA CASSPGSNYGYTF TGTGCCAGCAGCCCGGGTAGCAACTATGGCTACACCTTC
TRBJ2-1 TRBV6-1 few NA CASSYGEYNEQFF TGTGCCAGCAGTTATGGGGAGTACAATGAGCAGTTCTTC
TRBJ1-1 TRBV9 NA NA CASSFGGETEAFF TGTGCCAGCAGTTTCGGAGGGGAAACTGAAGCTTTCTTT
TRBJ2-2 TRBV12-5 NA NA CASGLDVGGELFF TGTGCTAGTGGTTTGGATGTCGGGGGGGAGCTGTTTTTT
TRBJ2-7 TRBV13 NA TRBD1 CASSLGGRQGLEQYF TGTGCCAGCAGCTTAGGCGGGCGACAGGGTCTTGAGCAGTACTTC
TRBJ2-7 TRBV11-3 NA TRBD2 CASSLGAGGPYEQYF TGTGCCAGCAGCTTAGGCGCGGGGGGGCCCTACGAGCAGTACTTC
TRBJ1-1 TRBV7-9 NA TRBD1 CASILQGVGEAFF TGTGCCAGCATCCTACAGGGGGTAGGTGAAGCTTTCTTT
TRBJ1-6 TRBV19 NA NA CASRGRQVNSPLHF TGTGCCAGTAGAGGGCGACAGGTTAATTCACCCCTCCACTTT
TRBJ2-1 TRBV30 NA NA CAWRRLASEQFF TGTGCCTGGAGGCGGCTAGCAAGTGAGCAGTTCTTC
TRBJ2-5 TRBV29-1 NA NA CSVDGSYHQETQYF TGCAGCGTTGATGGCAGTTATCACCAAGAGACCCAGTACTTC
TRBJ1-5 TRBV27 NA TRBD1 CASSSLDRIDQPQHF TGTGCCAGCAGTTCTTTGGACAGGATCGATCAGCCCCAGCATTTT
TRBJ1-1 TRBV29-1 once NA CSVATQAITEAFF TGCAGCGTTGCCACACAGGCGATCACTGAAGCTTTCTTT
TRBJ2-7 TRBV9 NA NA CASSVGAGYEQYF TGTGCCAGCAGCGTAGGGGCCGGCTACGAGCAGTACTTC
TRBJ1-5 TRBV19 few NA CASSIVTVNQPQHF TGTGCCAGTAGTATAGTTACAGTAAACCAGCCCCAGCATTTT
TRBJ1-2 TRBV7-9 NA TRBD1 CASSTPTGDYGYTF TGTGCCAGCAGCACACCTACAGGGGACTATGGCTACACCTTC
TRBJ2-7 TRBV28 NA NA CASSLGTGVNEQYF TGTGCCAGCAGTTTAGGTACAGGCGTTAACGAGCAGTACTTC
TRBJ2-2 TRBV4-2 medium-sized TRBD2 CASSHMTSGSENTGELFF TGTGCCAGCAGCCATATGACTAGCGGGAGCGAGAACACCGGGGAGCTGTTTTTT
TRBJ2-3 TRBV6-1 NA TRBD2 CASSEALTSGGTDTQYF TGTGCCAGCAGTGAAGCCCTGACTAGCGGGGGGACAGATACGCAGTATTTT
TRBJ1-5 TRBV4-1 NA TRBD1 CASSQGQGFGQPQHF TGCGCCAGCAGCCAGGGACAGGGGTTCGGTCAGCCCCAGCATTTT
TRBJ2-1 TRBV4-2 NA NA CASSPRGGGGVPNEQFF TGTGCCAGCAGCCCACGTGGAGGGGGCGGCGTTCCGAATGAGCAGTTCTTC
TRBJ2-5 TRBV19 once TRBD1 CASDPGQGLETQYF TGTGCCAGTGACCCGGGACAGGGTTTGGAGACCCAGTACTTC